This T cell receptor (beta chain) was obtained from a study of CD8 T cells in ankylosing spondylitis. Findings and limits, study-wide: A motif of several highly homologous TCR beta variants was seen as apparently characteristic of ankylosing spondylitis blood.

This clonotype was picked up a small number of times. As yet, its antigen is unknown. Deletions cut 3 bases from V and 0 bases from J, with 9 bases between. Germline values: CDR1 SGHKS, CDR2 YYEKEE (reference sequence). This CDR3 contains 15 residues. Quantitative 5'-RACE with molecular barcodes generated TCR beta libraries. In TCRdb, the 5' RACE reads were re-called with MiXCR into one record per CDR3 protein. The sample includes about 280,000 distinct CDR3 sequences, approximately 20% seen only once; the top ten take about 8.2%. The chain has TRBV5-5 and TRBJ1-4, with D uncertain. The source of this sequence is a male donor with ankylosing spondylitis or in good health (not recorded which). The material sequenced was blood, either unsorted or a sorted T cell fraction (not recorded which). CDR3 coding DNA: TGTGCCAGCAGCTACCACACCGCAACTAATGAAAAACTGTTTTTT. Protein product: CASSYHTATNEKLFF.